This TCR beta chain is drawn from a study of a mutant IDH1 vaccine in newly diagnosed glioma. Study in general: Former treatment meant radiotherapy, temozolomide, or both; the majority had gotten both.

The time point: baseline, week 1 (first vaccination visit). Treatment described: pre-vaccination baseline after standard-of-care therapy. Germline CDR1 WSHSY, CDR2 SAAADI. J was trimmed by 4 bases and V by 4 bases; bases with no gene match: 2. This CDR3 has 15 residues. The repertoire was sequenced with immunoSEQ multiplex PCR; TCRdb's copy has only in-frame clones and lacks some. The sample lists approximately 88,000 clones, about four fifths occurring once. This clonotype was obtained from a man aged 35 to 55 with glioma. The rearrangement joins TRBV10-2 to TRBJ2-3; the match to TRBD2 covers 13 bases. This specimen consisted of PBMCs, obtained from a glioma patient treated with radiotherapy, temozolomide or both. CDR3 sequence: CASSGLAGGADTQYF. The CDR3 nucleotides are TGCGCCAGCAGTGGACTAGCGGGGGGCGCAGATACGCAGTATTTT.